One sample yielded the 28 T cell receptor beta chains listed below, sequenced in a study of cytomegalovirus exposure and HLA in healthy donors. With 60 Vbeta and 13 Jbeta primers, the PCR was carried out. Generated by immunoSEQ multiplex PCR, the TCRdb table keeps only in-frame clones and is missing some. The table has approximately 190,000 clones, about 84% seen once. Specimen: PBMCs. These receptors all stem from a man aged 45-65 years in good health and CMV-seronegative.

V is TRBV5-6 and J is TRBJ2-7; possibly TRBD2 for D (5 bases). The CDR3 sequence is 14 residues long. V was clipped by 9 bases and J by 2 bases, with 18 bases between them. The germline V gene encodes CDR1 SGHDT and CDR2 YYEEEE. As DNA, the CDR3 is TGTGCCACCTCCCTTGGACCGGGGACCTACGAGCAGTACTTC. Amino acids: CATSLGPGTYEQYF.

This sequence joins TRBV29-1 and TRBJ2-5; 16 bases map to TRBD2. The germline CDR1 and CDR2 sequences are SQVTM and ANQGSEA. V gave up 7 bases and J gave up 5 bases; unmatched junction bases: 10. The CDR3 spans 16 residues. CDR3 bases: TGCAGCGCTACCGGGACTAGCGGGGGGGCCCAGGAGACCCAGTACTTC. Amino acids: CSATGTSGGAQETQYF.

In DNA, the CDR3 is TGTGCCTGGAGATTCCGGGACAGGGCGAACACTGAAGCTTTCTTT. Translating it yields CAWRFRDRANTEAFF. The chain uses TRBV30 and TRBJ1-1; 9 nucleotides agree with TRBD1. V was pared by 3 bases and J by 1 base, with 6 bases of the junction left unmatched. The CDR3 has 15 residues. Germline V lookup: CDR1 GTSNPN, CDR2 SVGIG (reference sequence).

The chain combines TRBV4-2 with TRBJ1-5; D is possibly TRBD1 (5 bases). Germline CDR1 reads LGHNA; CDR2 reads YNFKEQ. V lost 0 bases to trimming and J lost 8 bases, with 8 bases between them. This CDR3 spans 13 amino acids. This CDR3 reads CASSQERGEPQHF. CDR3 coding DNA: TGTGCCAGCAGCCAAGAACGGGGGGAGCCCCAGCATTTT.

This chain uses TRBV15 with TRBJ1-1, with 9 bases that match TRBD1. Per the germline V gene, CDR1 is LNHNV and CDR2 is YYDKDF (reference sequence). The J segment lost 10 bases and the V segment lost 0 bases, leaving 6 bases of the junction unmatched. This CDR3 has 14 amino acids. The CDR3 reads CATSRDDRGGVAFF. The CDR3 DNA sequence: TGTGCCACCAGCAGAGATGACAGGGGGGGAGTAGCTTTCTTT.

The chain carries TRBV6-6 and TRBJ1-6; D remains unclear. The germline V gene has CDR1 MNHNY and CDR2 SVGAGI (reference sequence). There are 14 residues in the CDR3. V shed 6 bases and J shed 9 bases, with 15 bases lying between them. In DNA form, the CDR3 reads TGTGCCAGCAGCTGGCGGGATTCGGGTTCACCCCTCCACTTT. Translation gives CASSWRDSGSPLHF.

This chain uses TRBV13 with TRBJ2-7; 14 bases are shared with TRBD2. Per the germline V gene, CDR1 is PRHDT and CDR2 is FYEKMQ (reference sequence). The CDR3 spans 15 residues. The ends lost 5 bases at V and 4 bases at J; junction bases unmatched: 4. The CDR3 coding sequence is TGTGCCAGCAGCCCCCGGACTAGCGGGGGGTACGAGCAGTACTTC. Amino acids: CASSPRTSGGYEQYF.

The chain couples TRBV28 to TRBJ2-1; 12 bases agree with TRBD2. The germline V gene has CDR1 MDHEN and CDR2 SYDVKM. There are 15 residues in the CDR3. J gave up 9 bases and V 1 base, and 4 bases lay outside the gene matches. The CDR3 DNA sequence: TGTGCCAGCAGTTTATTCGCTAGCGGGGGGGGTGAGCAGTTCTTC. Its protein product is CASSLFASGGGEQFF.

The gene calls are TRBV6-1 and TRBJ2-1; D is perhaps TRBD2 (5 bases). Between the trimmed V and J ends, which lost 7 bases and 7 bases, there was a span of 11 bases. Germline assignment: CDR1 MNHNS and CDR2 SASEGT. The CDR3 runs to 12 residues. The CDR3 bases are TGTGCCAGCATCCAAAGAGGGAATGAGCAGTTCTTC. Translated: CASIQRGNEQFF.

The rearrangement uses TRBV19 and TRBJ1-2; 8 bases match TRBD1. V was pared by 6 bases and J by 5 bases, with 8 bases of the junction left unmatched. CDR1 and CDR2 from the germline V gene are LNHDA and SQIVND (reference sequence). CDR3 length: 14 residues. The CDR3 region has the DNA TGTGCCAGTAGCACGGACAGGGTTGGATATGGCTACACCTTC. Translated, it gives CASSTDRVGYGYTF.

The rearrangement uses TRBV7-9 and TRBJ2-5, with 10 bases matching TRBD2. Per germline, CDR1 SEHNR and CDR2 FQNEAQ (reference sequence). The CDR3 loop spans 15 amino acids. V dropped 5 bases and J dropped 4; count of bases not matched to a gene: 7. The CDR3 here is CASSPHRTSGETQYF. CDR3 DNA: TGTGCCAGCAGCCCACATCGGACTAGCGGAGAGACCCAGTACTTC.

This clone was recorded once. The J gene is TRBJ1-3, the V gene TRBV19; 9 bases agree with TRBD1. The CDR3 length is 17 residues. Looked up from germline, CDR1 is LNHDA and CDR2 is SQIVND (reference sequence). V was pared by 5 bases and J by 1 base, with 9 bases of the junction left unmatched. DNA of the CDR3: TGTGCCAGTAGTCATCGGACAGGGGCATTTTCTGGAAACACCATATATTTT. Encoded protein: CASSHRTGAFSGNTIYF.

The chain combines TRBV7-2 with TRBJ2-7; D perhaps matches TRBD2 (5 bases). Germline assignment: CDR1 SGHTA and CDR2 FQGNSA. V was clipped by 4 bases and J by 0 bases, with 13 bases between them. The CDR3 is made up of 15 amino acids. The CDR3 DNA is TGTGCCAGCAGCTCGGACCGGGCGGGCTCCTACGAGCAGTACTTC. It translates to CASSSDRAGSYEQYF.

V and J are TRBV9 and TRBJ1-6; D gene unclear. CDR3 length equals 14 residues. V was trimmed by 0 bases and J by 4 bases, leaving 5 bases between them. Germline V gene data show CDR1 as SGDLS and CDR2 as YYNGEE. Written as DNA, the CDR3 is TGTGCCAGCAGCGTAGTATCTTATAATTCACCCCTCCACTTT. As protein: CASSVVSYNSPLHF.

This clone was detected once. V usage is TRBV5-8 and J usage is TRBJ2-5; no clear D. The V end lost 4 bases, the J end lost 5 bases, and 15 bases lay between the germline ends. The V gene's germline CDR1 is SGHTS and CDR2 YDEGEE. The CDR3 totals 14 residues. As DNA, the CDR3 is TGTGCCAGCAGCAAAGCCATCGCCGGGGAGACCCAGTACTTC. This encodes CASSKAIAGETQYF.

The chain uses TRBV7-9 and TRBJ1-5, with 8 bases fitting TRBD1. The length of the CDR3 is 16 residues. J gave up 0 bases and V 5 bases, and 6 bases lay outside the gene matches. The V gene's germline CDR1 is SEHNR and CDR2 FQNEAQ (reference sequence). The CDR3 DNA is TGTGCCAGCAGCCCCCAGGGGGCGCTTAGCAATCAGCCCCAGCATTTT. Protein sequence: CASSPQGALSNQPQHF. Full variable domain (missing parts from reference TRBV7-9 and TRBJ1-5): DTGVSQNPRHKITKRGQNVTFRCDPISEHNRLYWYRQTLGQGPEFLTYFQNEAQLEKSRLLSDRFSAERPKGSFSTLEIQRTEQGDSAMYLCASSPQGALSNQPQHFGDGTRLSIL.

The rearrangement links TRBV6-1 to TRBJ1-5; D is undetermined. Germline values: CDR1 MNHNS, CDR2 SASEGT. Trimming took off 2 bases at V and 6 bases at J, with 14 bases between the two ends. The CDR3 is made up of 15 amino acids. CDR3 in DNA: TGTGCCAGCAGTGAATCAACAGTCAAGAGTCAGCCCCAGCATTTT. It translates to CASSESTVKSQPQHF.

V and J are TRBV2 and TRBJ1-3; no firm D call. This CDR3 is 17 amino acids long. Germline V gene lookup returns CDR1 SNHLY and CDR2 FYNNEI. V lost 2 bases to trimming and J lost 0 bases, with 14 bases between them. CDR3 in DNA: TGTGCCAGCAGTGAAAGAACAGTACTTAGCTCTGGAAACACCATATATTTT. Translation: CASSERTVLSSGNTIYF. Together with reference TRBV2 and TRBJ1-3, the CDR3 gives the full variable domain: EPEVTQTPSHQVTQMGQEVILRCVPISNHLYFYWYRQILGQKVEFLVSFYNNEISEKSEIFDDQFSVERPDGSNFTLKIRSTKLEDSAMYFCASSERTVLSSGNTIYFGEGSWLTVV.

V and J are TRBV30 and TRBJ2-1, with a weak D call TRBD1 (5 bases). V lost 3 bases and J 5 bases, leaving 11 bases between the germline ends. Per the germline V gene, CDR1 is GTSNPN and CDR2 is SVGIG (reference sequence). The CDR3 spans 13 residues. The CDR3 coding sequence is TGTGCCTGGAGCAGGACATTCAACAATGAGCAGTTCTTC. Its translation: CAWSRTFNNEQFF.

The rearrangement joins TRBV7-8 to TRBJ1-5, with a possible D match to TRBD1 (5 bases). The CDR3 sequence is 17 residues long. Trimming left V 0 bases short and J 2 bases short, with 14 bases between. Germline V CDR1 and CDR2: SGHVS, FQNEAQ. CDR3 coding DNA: TGTGCCAGCAGCTTAGCGCGGGGGGGTTTTGGCAATCAGCCCCAGCATTTT. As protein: CASSLARGGFGNQPQHF.

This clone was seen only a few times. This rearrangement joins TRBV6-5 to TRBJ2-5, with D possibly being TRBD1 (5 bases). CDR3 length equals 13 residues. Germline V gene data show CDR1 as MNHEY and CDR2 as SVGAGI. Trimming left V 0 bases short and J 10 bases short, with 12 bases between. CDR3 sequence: CASSYSDARDQYF. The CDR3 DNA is TGTGCCAGCAGTTACTCGGACGCCAGGGACCAGTACTTC.

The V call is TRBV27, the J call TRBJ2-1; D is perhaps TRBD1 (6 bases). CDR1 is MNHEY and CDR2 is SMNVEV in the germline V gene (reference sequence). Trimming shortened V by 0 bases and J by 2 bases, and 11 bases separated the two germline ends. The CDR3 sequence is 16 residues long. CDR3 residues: CASSLSGTPPYNEQFF. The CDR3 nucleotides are TGTGCCAGCAGTTTATCAGGGACACCACCCTACAATGAGCAGTTCTTC.

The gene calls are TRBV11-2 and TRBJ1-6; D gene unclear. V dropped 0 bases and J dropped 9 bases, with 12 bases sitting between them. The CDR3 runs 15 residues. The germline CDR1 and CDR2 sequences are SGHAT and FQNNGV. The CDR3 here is CASSLDHAAVSPLHF. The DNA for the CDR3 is TGTGCCAGCAGCTTAGATCATGCGGCAGTTTCACCCCTCCACTTT.

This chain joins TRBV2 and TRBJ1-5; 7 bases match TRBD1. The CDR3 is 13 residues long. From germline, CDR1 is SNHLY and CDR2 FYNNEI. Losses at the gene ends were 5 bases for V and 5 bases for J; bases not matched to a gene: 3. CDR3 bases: TGTGCCAGCAGTATTGACAGGGATCAGCCCCAGCATTTT. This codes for CASSIDRDQPQHF.

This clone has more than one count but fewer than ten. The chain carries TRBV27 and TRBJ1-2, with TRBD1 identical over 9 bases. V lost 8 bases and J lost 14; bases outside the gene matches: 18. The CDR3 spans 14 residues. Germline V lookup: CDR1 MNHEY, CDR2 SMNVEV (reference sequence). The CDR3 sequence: CASRQLSQGASWTF. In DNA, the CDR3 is TGTGCCAGCCGTCAGTTGTCACAGGGGGCGAGTTGGACCTTC.

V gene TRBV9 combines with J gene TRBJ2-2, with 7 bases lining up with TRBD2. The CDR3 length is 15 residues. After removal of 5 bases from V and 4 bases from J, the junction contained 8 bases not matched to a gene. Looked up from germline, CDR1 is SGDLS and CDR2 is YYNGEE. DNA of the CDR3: TGTGCCAGCAGTCGCGGGGGACTAACCACCGGGGAGCTGTTTTTT. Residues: CASSRGGLTTGELFF.

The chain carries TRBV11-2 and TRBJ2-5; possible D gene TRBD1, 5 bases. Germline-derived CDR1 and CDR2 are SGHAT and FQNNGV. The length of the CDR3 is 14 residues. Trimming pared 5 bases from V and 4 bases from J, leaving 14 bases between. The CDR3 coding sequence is TGTGCCAGCAGCCTTATGACAGCCCGAGAGACCCAGTACTTC. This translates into CASSLMTARETQYF.

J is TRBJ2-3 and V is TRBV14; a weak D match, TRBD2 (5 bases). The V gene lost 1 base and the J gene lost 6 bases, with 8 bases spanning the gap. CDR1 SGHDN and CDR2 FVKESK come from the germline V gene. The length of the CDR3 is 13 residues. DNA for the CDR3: TGTGCCAGCAGCCAAGGAAGGGAGGATACGCAGTATTTT. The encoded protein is CASSQGREDTQYF. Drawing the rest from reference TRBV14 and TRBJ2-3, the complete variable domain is EAGVTQFPSHSVIEKGQTVTLRCDPISGHDNLYWYRRVMGKEIKFLLHFVKESKQDESGMPNNRFLAERTGGTYSTLKVQPAELEDSGVYFCASSQGREDTQYFGPGTRLTVL.